These 17 T cell receptor beta chains came from one sample sequenced in a study of shared clonotypes between healthy human individuals (dated by TCRdb to between 2020 and 2021). Library preparation used the immunoSEQ multiplex PCR assay. As stored in TCRdb, this immuneACCESS dataset retains in-frame rearrangements with V and J assigned. A fraction of the clones does not appear; measured against another copy, unresolved V genes explain less than half of the discrepancy, and the remainder lacks a known reason. The table for this sample lists about 450,000 clones; roughly 77% of them were counted only once. The ten most abundant clones make up roughly an eighth of the sample. Material for sequencing was PBMCs. The receptors originated from a woman aged 40 to 55 in good health. Some clones in this sample may be carry-over from other donors' samples.

The V gene is TRBV28, the J gene TRBJ1-6; D gene uncertain. The germline V gene encodes CDR1 MDHEN and CDR2 SYDVKM. This CDR3 spans 14 amino acids. V was clipped by 3 bases and J by 9 bases, with 12 bases between them. CDR3: CASSFGGWGSPLHF. The CDR3 region has the DNA TGTGCCAGCAGTTTCGGCGGGTGGGGTTCACCCCTCCACTTT.

The CDR3 here is CASSPAGRCFNSGNTIYF. CDR3 nucleotide sequence: TGCGCCAGCAGTCCCGCGGGGAGGTGTTTCAACTCTGGAAACACCATATATTTT. The rearrangement uses TRBV23-1 and TRBJ1-3; D not resolved. TRBV23-1 is designated an ORF whose function remains uncertain. This CDR3 region has 18 residues. Trimming shortened V by 4 bases and J by 0 bases, and 19 bases separated the two germline ends.

This clone was picked up many times. The gene calls are TRBV7-8 and TRBJ2-7; no definite D call. The germline gives CDR1 SGHVS, CDR2 FQNEAQ. The V end lost 6 bases, the J end lost 3 bases, and 15 bases lay between the germline ends. The CDR3 contains 14 residues. Here the CDR3 DNA reads TGTGCCAGCAGAAGCAGCCGGGCTCACTACGAGCAGTACTTC. Protein product: CASRSSRAHYEQYF.

The chain carries TRBV4-3 and TRBJ2-3, with D perhaps TRBD2 (5 bases). V was shortened by 1 base and J by 1 base, with 12 bases between the two germline ends. The germline gives CDR1 LGHNA, CDR2 YSLEER. The CDR3 covers 16 residues. The CDR3 sequence is CASSQGGRWGTDTQYF. The CDR3 DNA reads as TGCGCCAGCAGCCAAGGAGGGCGTTGGGGCACAGATACGCAGTATTTT.

The rearrangement uses TRBV27 and TRBJ1-4; no reliable D call. Between the trimmed V and J ends, which lost 4 bases and 4 bases, there was a span of 13 bases. The CDR3 has 15 amino acids. CDR1 is MNHEY, CDR2 SMNVEV, per germline (reference sequence). CDR3 DNA sequence: TGTGCCAGCAGTTCACCGTCCGGAGGTAATGAAAAACTGTTTTTT. Encoded protein: CASSSPSGGNEKLFF. Combining the CDR3 with reference TRBV27 and TRBJ1-4 gives the whole variable domain EAQVTQNPRYLITVTGKKLTVTCSQNMNHEYMSWYRQDPGLGLRQIYYSMNVEVTDKGDVPEGYKVSRKEKRNFPLILESPSPNQTSLYFCASSSPSGGNEKLFFGSGTQLSVL.

A remark on this clone: Other nucleotide sequences in the sample specify the same CDR3. As DNA, the CDR3 is TGCGCCAGCAGCTTAGGGGCAGTCCAAGAGACCCAGTACTTC. Translated: CASSLGAVQETQYF. The V call is TRBV5-1, the J call TRBJ2-5; D is possibly TRBD1 (5 bases). Germline V CDR1 and CDR2: SGHRS, YFSETQ. Deletions cut 2 bases from V and 1 base from J, with 9 bases between. This CDR3 is built from 14 residues.

The genes are TRBV9 and TRBJ2-3, with 7 bases aligning to TRBD2. The CDR3 runs 15 residues. The V gene's germline CDR1 is SGDLS and CDR2 YYNGEE. Unmatched junction bases numbered 6, after V lost 3 bases and J lost 2 bases. CDR3 protein: CASSESGVYTDTQYF. CDR3 nucleotide sequence: TGTGCCAGCAGCGAAAGCGGGGTTTACACAGATACGCAGTATTTT.

As regards this clone: Other DNA sequences in this specimen translate into the identical CDR3. This chain connects TRBV4-2 to TRBJ2-2, with 10 bases lining up with TRBD2. Trimming cost V 1 base and J 4 bases; bases outside gene matches: 3. Germline CDR1 LGHNA, CDR2 YNFKEQ. The CDR3 extends over 16 amino acids. The CDR3 loop is CASSQGAGGVTGELFF. Here the CDR3 DNA reads TGTGCCAGCAGCCAAGGAGCGGGAGGGGTCACCGGGGAGCTGTTTTTT.

The V call is TRBV5-1, the J call TRBJ2-1, with TRBD2 identical over 12 bases. The CDR3 extends over 16 amino acids. Unmatched junction bases numbered 10, after V lost 4 bases and J lost 8 bases. Germline assignment: CDR1 SGHRS and CDR2 YFSETQ. The CDR3 bases are TGCGCCAGCAGCGGGGTCACTAGCGGGAGGCTCCATGAGCAGTTCTTC. Residues: CASSGVTSGRLHEQFF.

V usage is TRBV25-1 and J usage is TRBJ2-3, with D possibly being TRBD2 (5 bases). Looked up from germline, CDR1 is MGHDK and CDR2 is SYGVNS. Trimming cost V 3 bases and J 6 bases, with 13 bases left between them. The CDR3 consists of 14 residues. The CDR3 coding sequence is TGTGCCAGCAGTGATCCGGGGATGTTGGATACGCAGTATTTT. It codes for CASSDPGMLDTQYF.

This clone appeared many times. The rearrangement uses TRBV18 and TRBJ1-2, with D perhaps TRBD1 (5 bases). Between the trimmed V and J ends, which lost 6 bases and 7 bases, there was a span of 21 bases. Germline V gene data show CDR1 as KGHSH and CDR2 as LQKENI. The CDR3 runs 15 residues. This chain's CDR3 is CASSPIRDPDPGYTF. In nucleotides, the CDR3 is TGTGCCAGCTCCCCAATCCGGGACCCAGACCCTGGCTACACCTTC.

V and J are TRBV5-1 and TRBJ2-7; no firm D call. Germline CDR1 and CDR2: SGHRS and YFSETQ. V was cut by 2 bases and J by 6 bases, with 12 bases left in between. This CDR3 spans 13 amino acids. The CDR3 sequence is CASSFARRREQYF. As DNA, the CDR3 is TGCGCCAGCAGCTTCGCGCGCCGGCGCGAGCAGTACTTC.

This clone was observed a single time. This chain joins TRBV6-4 and TRBJ1-2, with D perhaps TRBD1 (5 bases). CDR1 is MRHNA, CDR2 SNTAGT, per germline. There are 13 residues in the CDR3. Trimming took off 6 bases at V and 6 bases at J, with 14 bases between the two ends. The CDR3 nucleotides are TGTGCCAGCAGCGCTCGGTGGGGGGATGGCTACACCTTC. Its translation is CASSARWGDGYTF.

Details on this clone: It may be a read error: a sequence one base away is much more abundant. The chain uses TRBV7-9 and TRBJ1-6, with D unresolved. V was shortened by 1 base and J by 6 bases, with 4 bases between the two germline ends. There are 13 residues in the CDR3. Germline V CDR1 and CDR2: SEHNR, FQNEAQ (reference sequence). CDR3 region: CASSLGGNSPLHF. CDR3 nucleotides: TGTGCCAGCAGCTTAGGGGGTAATTCACCCCTCCACTTT.

A few counts support this clone. This rearrangement joins TRBV6-5 to TRBJ2-1, with 9 bases lining up with TRBD2. This CDR3 has 15 amino acids. The V gene's germline CDR1 is MNHEY and CDR2 SVGAGI. The ends lost 5 bases at V and 2 bases at J; junction bases unmatched: 4. CDR3 DNA sequence: TGTGCCAGCAGTGGGAGACTAGCGGCCTACAATGAGCAGTTCTTC. It specifies CASSGRLAAYNEQFF.

The V gene is TRBV11-2, the J gene TRBJ2-6; D might be TRBD1 or TRBD2, each matching 5 bases. Trimming pared 6 bases from V and 0 bases from J, leaving 12 bases between. The CDR3 has 16 amino acids. From germline, CDR1 is SGHAT and CDR2 FQNNGV. The CDR3 sequence is CASSRGRSSGANVLTF. The CDR3 region has the DNA TGTGCCAGCAGTCGGGGACGGAGCTCTGGGGCCAACGTCCTGACTTTC.

V and J are TRBV7-2 and TRBJ2-3, with D maybe TRBD1 (5 bases). The V and J ends lost 4 bases and 4 bases respectively, with 12 bases between them. CDR3 length: 14 residues. The germline gives CDR1 SGHTA, CDR2 FQGNSA. The CDR3 reads CASSSQRGPDTQYF. CDR3 in DNA: TGTGCCAGCAGCTCGCAAAGGGGCCCAGATACGCAGTATTTT.